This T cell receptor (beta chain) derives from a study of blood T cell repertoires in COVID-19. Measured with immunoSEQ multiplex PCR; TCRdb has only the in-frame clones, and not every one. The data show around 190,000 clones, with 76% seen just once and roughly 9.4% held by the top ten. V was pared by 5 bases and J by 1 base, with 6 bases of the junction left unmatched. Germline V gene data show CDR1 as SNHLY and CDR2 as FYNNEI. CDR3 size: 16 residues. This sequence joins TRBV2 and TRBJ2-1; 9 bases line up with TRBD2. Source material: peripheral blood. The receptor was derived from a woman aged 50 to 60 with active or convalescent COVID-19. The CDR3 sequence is CASSSPGLASYNEQFF. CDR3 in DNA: TGTGCCAGCAGTTCTCCGGGACTAGCTTCCTACAATGAGCAGTTCTTC.